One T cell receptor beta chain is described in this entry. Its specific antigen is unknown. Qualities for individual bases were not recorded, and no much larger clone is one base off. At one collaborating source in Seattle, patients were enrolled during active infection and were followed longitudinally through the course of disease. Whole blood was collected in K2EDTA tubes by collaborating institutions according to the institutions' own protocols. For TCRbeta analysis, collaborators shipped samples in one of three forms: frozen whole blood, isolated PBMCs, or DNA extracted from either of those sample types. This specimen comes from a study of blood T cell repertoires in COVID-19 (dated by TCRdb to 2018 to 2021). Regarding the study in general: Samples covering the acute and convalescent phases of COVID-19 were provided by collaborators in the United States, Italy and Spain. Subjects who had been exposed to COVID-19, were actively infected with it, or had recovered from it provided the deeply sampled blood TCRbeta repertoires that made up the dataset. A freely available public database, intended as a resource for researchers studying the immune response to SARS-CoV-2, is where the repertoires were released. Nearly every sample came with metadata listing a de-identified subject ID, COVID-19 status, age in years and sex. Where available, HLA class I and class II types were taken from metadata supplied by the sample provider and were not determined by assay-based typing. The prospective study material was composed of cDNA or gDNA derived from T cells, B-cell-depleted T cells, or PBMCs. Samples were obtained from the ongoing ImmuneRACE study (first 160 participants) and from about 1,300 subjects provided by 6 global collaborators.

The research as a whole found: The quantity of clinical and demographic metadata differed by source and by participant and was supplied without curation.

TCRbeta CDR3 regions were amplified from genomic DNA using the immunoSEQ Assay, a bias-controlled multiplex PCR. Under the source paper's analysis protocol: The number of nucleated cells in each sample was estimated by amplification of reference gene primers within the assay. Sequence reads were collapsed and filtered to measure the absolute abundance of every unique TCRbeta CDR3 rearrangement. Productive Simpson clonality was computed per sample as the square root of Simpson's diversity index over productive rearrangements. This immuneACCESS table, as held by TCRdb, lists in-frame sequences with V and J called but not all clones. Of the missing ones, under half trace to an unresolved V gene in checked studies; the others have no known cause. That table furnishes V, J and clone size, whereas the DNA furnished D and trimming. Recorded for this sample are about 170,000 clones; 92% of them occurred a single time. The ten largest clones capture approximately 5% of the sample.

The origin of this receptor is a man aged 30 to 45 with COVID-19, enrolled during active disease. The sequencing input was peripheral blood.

The sequence in DNA is TGTGCCAGCAGCTTATCCCAGGGGACGAGAGACACCATATATTTT. Translation gives CASSLSQGTRDTIYF. The chain uses TRBV5-4 and TRBJ1-3; TRBD1 is a possible D gene, resting on 6 matching bases. V is clipped by 2 bases and J by 8 bases, and the sequence between their germline boundaries is 17 bases long. CDR1 and CDR2 are drawn from the germline V gene (reference sequence): SGHNT, YYREEE. Spanning cysteine to phenylalanine, the CDR3 consists of 15 amino acids. This entry keeps only the CDR3 DNA: 45 bases, framed from base 1.